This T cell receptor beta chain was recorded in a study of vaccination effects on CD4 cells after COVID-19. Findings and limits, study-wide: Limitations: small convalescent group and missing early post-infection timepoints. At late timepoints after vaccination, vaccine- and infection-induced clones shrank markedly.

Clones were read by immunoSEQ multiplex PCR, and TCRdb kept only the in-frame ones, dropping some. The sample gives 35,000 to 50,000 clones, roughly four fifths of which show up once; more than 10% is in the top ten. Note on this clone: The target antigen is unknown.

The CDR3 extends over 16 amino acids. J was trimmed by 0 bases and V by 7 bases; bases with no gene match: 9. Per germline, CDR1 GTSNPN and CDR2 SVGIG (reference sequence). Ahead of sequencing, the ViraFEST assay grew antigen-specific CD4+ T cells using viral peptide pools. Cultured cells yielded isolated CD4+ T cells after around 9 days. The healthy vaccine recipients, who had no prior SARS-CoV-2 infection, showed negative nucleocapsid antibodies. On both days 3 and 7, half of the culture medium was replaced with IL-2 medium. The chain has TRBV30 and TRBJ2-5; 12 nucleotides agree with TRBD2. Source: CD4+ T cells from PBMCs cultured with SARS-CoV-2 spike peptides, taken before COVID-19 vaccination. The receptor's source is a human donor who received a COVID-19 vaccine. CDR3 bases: TGTGCCTACGCTCCGGGACTAGCGGGTTACCAAGAGACCCAGTACTTC. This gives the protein CAYAPGLAGYQETQYF. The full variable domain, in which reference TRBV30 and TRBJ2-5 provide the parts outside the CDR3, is SQTIHQWPATLVQPVGSPLSLECTVEGTSNPNLYWYRQAAGRGLQLLFYSVGIGQISSEVPQNLSASRPQDRQFILSSKKLLLSDSGFYLCAYAPGLAGYQETQYFGPGTRLLVL.